This TCR beta chain was sequenced for a study of shared clonotypes between healthy human individuals. Germline V CDR1 and CDR2: SGDLS, YYNGEE. The CDR3 sequence is 13 residues long. V was trimmed by 0 bases and J by 4 bases, leaving 5 bases between them. Sequencing was performed with immunoSEQ multiplex PCR; in TCRdb, only in-frame clones are kept and a portion is missing. Found here are more than 2 million clones, roughly 95% of them singletons; the top ten hold 0.85% to 1.3%. Naive CD8 cells lacked CD45RO, underwent positive selection for CCR7 and left out terminally differentiated effector memory CD45RA+ cells.

This clonotype originated in a man aged 18 to 29 in good health. Sequenced: naive CD8+ T cells sorted from blood. The chain has TRBV9 and TRBJ1-3; D not certain. CDR3 residues: CASSVVGGNTIYF. In nucleotides, the CDR3 is TGTGCCAGCAGCGTAGTAGGAGGAAACACCATATATTTT.